This T cell receptor beta chain originates from a study of T-cell memory formation after mild COVID-19 (TCRdb year 2021). With regard to the full study: TCR sequence clusters from the two donors were found to be largely donor specific. T-cell clones expanding and contracting after mild COVID-19 in a couple of donors were tracked by longitudinal TCRalpha and TCRbeta repertoire sequencing. The cohort was made up of two young adult volunteers, one female and one male, who were previously healthy.

As for this clonotype: Its antigen remains undetermined. Qualities for individual bases were not recorded, and no much larger clone is one base off.

TCRdb names Illumina NovaSeq 6000 as the instrument used. TCRalpha and TCRbeta cDNA libraries were constructed by 5'RACE with constant-segment primers, with sample barcodes and unique molecular identifiers being introduced. Trizol reagent was used to extract RNA from every sample. The libraries were amplified in two PCR steps, and the second step added a second sample barcode and Illumina TruSeq adapters. Sequencing of the libraries was done on an Illumina NovaSeq, producing 2 x 150 bp paired-end reads. The original methods were these. Demultiplexing of reads and collapsing into UMI-guided consensus sequences were performed with migec v1.2.7. Using mixcr v2.1.11, UMI consensuses were aligned to TRA and TRB V and J templates and then assembled into clonotypes. A clonotype was counted as expanded or contracted only when both edgeR and NoisET called the clonotype significant, with the noise models trained on biological replicates. For edgeR calls, the thresholds were a false discovery rate-adjusted p below 0.01 and a log2 fold-change of 1. As an exploratory analysis of dynamics, PCA with hierarchical clustering was applied to max-normalized trajectories of the 1000 most abundant clonotypes. Each responding clone was given a CD4 or CD8 phenotype based on the CD4+ and CD8+ repertoires, which had been sequenced separately. TCRdb reworked the public reads: Q25 trimming with fastp, MiXCR clone assembly, productive beta chains retained. Identical CDR3 protein sequences are pooled into one entry, listed with their most common genes and DNA. The V and J calls were not made by the authors but by TCRdb's processing. This sample lists 350,000 to 400,000 distinct CDR3 sequences; more than 20% were detected once. The biggest ten clones account for around 13% of the sample.

Ficoll-Paque density gradient centrifugation was the method used to isolate PBMCs. For this chain, trimming is 5 bases at the V end and 6 bases at the J end, and the number of junction bases without a gene match is 5. The CDR3 runs 16 amino acids, cysteine and phenylalanine included. The sequence is cut down to CDR3 DNA, 48 bases in frame from base 1. Results the study describes overall, beyond this receptor: Balanced CD4/CD8 phenotypes were observed for clones contracting from day 15 to 85, whereas a bias towards CD4+ was observed for a second wave of clones expanding from day 15 to 37. SARS-CoV-2 specificity was not confirmed for the second-wave clones peaking on day 37. Only two mild cases were covered in the study, and larger cohorts including severe cases with pre-infection samples were considered necessary. Some responding clones were detected in pre-infection memory, suggesting pre-existing cross-reactive memory T cells joined the SARS-CoV-2 response. Contracting CD4+ clones were located mainly in the CM and EM memory subsets, whereas CD8+ clones were found to be enriched in EMRA.

Material: PBMCs or a T cell subset sorted from them (not recorded which). The clonotype was recovered from an adult woman who had mild COVID-19 (a few samples of this study predate the infection). The sample titles of this study are shuffled in the database, so cell type and time point are left out; the donor was told from shared clones. Rearrangement joined TRBV12-3 or TRBV12-4 to TRBJ2-1; 15 bases in the middle match TRBD2. For the CDR3, the sequence is CASSPWTSGGANEQFF. The bases are TGTGCCAGCAGTCCCTGGACTAGCGGGGGGGCCAATGAGCAGTTCTTC.